The present T cell receptor beta chain was sequenced within a study of beta chain features in type 1 diabetes. Study-wide context: Cell yields, gender and age were similar in healthy donors and patients. The study examined more than 100,000,000 sorted cells across all samples.

Germline V gives CDR1 WNHNN, CDR2 SYGVQD (reference sequence). The V gene end was trimmed by 5 bases and the J gene end by 4 bases; junction bases not matched to a gene: 5. The CDR3 totals 15 residues. Investigators reverse transcribed all isolated RNA, so they sequenced expressed TCRB transcripts. Assay: immunoSEQ multiplex PCR; the TCRdb copy retains only in-frame clones and omits some. The repertoire holds 860,000 or so clones, with roughly 15% as singletons. Blood was collected once per donor into heparin, averaging approximately 110 mL. The source is a young woman in good health. This chain connects TRBV10-1 to TRBJ2-1, with 10 bases matching TRBD2. Sequencing used naive CD4+ T cells from blood. CDR3 residues: CASSTSGNSYNEQFF. CDR3 sequence (DNA): TGCGCCAGCAGTACTAGCGGGAATTCTTACAATGAGCAGTTCTTC.